This T cell receptor beta chain was profiled in a study of blood T cell repertoires in COVID-19. Turning to the study itself: T cells, B-cell-depleted T cells, or PBMCs supplied cDNA or gDNA.

Original data processing: It was from reference gene primer amplification that nucleated cell counts were estimated. The assay was immunoSEQ multiplex PCR, and TCRdb's table has in-frame clones only and misses some. The D gene and trimming were derived from the DNA, and the V and J assignments and clone size from that table. The data show about 130,000 clones, over 75% seen once. The CDR3 contains 13 residues. Per germline, CDR1 MNHEY and CDR2 SMNVEV (reference sequence). The ends lost 5 bases at V and 7 bases at J; junction bases unmatched: 5. Sequencing was done on a sample of peripheral blood. The receptor's source is an elderly woman with acute or convalescent COVID-19. The V gene is TRBV27, the J gene TRBJ2-7, with 10 nucleotides matching TRBD1. CDR3 nucleotides: TGTGCCAGCAGTAGACAGGGGGCGGGTGAGCAGTACTTC. Its translation is CASSRQGAGEQYF.